Listed here is a single T cell receptor (beta chain). This sample is drawn from a study of technical replicates of blood from several donors. The CDR3 contains 11 residues. Per the germline V gene, CDR1 is SGHDT and CDR2 is YYEEEE. The ends were cut back, 2 bases at V and 3 bases at J, with 3 bases in the middle. The repertoire was sequenced with immunoSEQ multiplex PCR; TCRdb's copy has only in-frame clones and lacks some. Among tens of thousands of clones, 95% to 99% were seen once, and the ten largest hold approximately 0.2%. The sequence came from a human donor in good health. This chain uses TRBV5-6 with TRBJ2-7, with D unresolved. The specimen sequenced was T cells isolated from PBMCs. CDR3 nucleotide sequence: TGTGCCAGCAGCTTTAGCTACGAGCAGTACTTC. It is translated as CASSFSYEQYF.